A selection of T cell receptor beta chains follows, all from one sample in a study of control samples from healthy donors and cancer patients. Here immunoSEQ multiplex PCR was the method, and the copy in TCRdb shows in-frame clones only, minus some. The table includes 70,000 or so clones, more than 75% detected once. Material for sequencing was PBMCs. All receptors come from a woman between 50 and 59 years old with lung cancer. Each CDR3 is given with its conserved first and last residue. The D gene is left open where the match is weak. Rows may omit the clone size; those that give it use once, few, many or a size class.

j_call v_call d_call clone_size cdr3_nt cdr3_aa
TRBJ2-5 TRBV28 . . TGTGCCAGCATAGATACGGGCAGGGGGGGCCAAGAGACCCAGTACTTC CASIDTGRGGQETQYF
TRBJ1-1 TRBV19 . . TGTGCCAGTAGTGGCGGGACGGGCACTGAAGCTTTCTTT CASSGGTGTEAFF
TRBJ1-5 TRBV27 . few TGTGCCAGCGCCAGCCACGGGGTTGGGGATCAGCCCCAGCATTTT CASASHGVGDQPQHF
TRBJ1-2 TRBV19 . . TGTGCCAGTAGTATCCAGGGCAGGGAAAGTGGCTACACCTTC CASSIQGRESGYTF
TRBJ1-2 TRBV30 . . TGTGCCTGGAGTGAGGGACCGGGCCTCTATGGCTACACCTTC CAWSEGPGLYGYTF
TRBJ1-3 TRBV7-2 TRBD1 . TGTGCCAGCAGCTCCGAGGACAGGGGGCTTGGAAACACCATATATTTT CASSSEDRGLGNTIYF
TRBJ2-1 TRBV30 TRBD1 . TGTGCCTGGAGCACTGCCGGGACAGGGGACAATGAGCAGTTCTTC CAWSTAGTGDNEQFF
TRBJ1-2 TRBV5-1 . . TGCGCCAGCAGCCTACAGACCCTCGGGGAACGTGGCTACACCTTC CASSLQTLGERGYTF
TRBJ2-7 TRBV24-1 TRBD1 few TGTGCCACCAGTGACCCGGGACAGGGGGCACACGAGCAGTACTTC CATSDPGQGAHEQYF
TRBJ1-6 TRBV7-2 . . TGTGCCAGCAGCCAGGAAGGATTTCCTAATTCACCCCTCCACTTT CASSQEGFPNSPLHF
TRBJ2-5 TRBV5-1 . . TGCGCCAGCAGCTTGGAGTCTAGGGGAGAGACCCAGTACTTC CASSLESRGETQYF
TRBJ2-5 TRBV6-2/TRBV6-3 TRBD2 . TGTGCCAGCAGTTACTCGAAGTTCCGGCCCCCAACTAGCGGCCAAGAGACCCAGTACTTC CASSYSKFRPPTSGQETQYF
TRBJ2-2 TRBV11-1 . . TGTGCCAGCAGCTTAGTCGCAGGGCTTGTCACCGGGGAGCTGTTTTTT CASSLVAGLVTGELFF
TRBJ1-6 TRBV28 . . TGTGCCAGCAGTATCGCCCGACAAGGGGGATATAATTCACCCCTCCACTTT CASSIARQGGYNSPLHF
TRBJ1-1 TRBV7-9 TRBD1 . TGTGCCAGCAGCGCAAGGACAGGGGGCAGGACTGAAGCTTTCTTT CASSARTGGRTEAFF
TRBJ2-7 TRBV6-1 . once TGTGCCAGCAGTGAGGAGGACAGTTCGCTCTTCCTCTACGAGCAGTACTTC CASSEEDSSLFLYEQYF
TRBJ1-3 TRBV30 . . TGTGCCTGGAGCCAGGGGACTGGAAACACCATATATTTT CAWSQGTGNTIYF
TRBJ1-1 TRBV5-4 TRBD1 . TGTGCCAGCAGCTCCCGGACAGGGAGCACTGAAGCTTTCTTT CASSSRTGSTEAFF
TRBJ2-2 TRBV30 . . TGTGCCTGGAGTGTACTACCCGGGGAGCTGTTTTTT CAWSVLPGELFF
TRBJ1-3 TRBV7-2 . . TGTGCCAGCAGCTTAAAGCGAACTGGAAACACCATATATTTT CASSLKRTGNTIYF
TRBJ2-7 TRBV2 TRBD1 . TGTGCCAGCAGGCCACAGGGGGCGATTTCCTACGAGCAGTACTTC CASRPQGAISYEQYF
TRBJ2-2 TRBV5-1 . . TGCGCCAGCAGCTCAAACACCGGGGAGCTGTTTTTT CASSSNTGELFF
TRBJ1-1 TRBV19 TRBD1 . TGTGCCAGTATAAGGACAGGTAGGAACACTGAAGCTTTCTTT CASIRTGRNTEAFF
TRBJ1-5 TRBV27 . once TGTGCCAGCAGTTTCCCTGACAGAACTTATAGCAATCAGCCCCAGCATTTT CASSFPDRTYSNQPQHF
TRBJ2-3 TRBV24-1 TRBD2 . TGTGCCACCAGTGGCATAACTAGCGGGGGATTCACAGATACGCAGTATTTT CATSGITSGGFTDTQYF
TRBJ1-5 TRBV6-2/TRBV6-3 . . TGTGCCAGCAGTTCCTTTATTGATGCTTTCCAGCCCCAGCATTTT CASSSFIDAFQPQHF
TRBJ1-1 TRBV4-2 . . TGTGCCAGCAGCCAAGGGGATAACACTGAAGCTTTCTTT CASSQGDNTEAFF
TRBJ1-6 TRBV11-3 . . TGTGCCAGCAGCTTATCGAGTCCAAATTCACCCCTCCACTTT CASSLSSPNSPLHF
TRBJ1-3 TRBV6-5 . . TGTGCCAGCAGTTACTCGAAGTATTCCTCTGGAAACACCATATATTTT CASSYSKYSSGNTIYF
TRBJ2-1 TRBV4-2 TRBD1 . TGTGCCAGCAGCCTCCAGGGACAGGATTTCAATGAGCAGTTCTTC CASSLQGQDFNEQFF
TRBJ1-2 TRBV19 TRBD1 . TGTGCCAGTATGGTGGGACAGGGGATTAACTATGGCTACACCTTC CASMVGQGINYGYTF
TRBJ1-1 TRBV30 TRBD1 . TGTGCCTGGAGACTAGACAGGGGTTTTACTGAAGCTTTCTTT CAWRLDRGFTEAFF
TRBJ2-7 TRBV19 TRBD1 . TGTGCCAGTAGTAGTTCAGGGGGCTCCTACGAGCAGTACTTC CASSSSGGSYEQYF
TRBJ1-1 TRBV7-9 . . TGTGCCAGCAGCAGACAGGTGAACACTGAAGCTTTCTTT CASSRQVNTEAFF
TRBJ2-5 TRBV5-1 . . TGCGCCAGCAGCTTGTCACTAGCCGACGAAGAGACCCAGTACTTC CASSLSLADEETQYF
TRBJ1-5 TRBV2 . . TGTGCCAGCAGTGATGACGGATATCAGCCCCAGCATTTT CASSDDGYQPQHF
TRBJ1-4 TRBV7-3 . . TGTGCCAGCAGCTTAGGGGACGGAGGGCCTAATGAAAAACTGTTTTTT CASSLGDGGPNEKLFF
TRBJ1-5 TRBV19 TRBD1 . TGTGCCAGTAGTAGACAGGGGGAATATCAGCCCCAGCATTTT CASSRQGEYQPQHF
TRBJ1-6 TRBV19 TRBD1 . TGTGCCAGTAAGGAAACAGCAGGGGGGAATTCACCCCTCCACTTT CASKETAGGNSPLHF
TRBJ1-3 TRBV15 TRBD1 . TGTGCCACCAGCAGAGAAACAGGGGAGGGAAACACCATATATTTT CATSRETGEGNTIYF
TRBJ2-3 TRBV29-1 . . TGCAGCGGCCGACAGGACGGTACAGATACGCAGTATTTT CSGRQDGTDTQYF
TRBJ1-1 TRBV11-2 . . TGTGCCAGCAGCTCCTTACTCTACACTAACACTGAAGCTTTCTTT CASSSLLYTNTEAFF
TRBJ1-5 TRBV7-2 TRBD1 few TGTGCCAGCAGCCAGACAGGGGATAATCAGCCCCAGCATTTT CASSQTGDNQPQHF
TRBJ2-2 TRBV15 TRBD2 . TGTGCCACCAGCAGACTAGCGGGGGGGAACACCGGGGAGCTGTTTTTT CATSRLAGGNTGELFF
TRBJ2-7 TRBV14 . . TGTGCCAGCAGCCCCCTTACGGCAGGGGATCCCGAGCAGTACTTC CASSPLTAGDPEQYF
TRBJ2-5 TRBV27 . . TGTGCCAGCAGTTTTCGGCGGCAAGAGACCCAGTACTTC CASSFRRQETQYF
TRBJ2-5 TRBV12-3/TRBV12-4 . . TGTGCCAGCAGTTTAGTCTACAGGGAGACCCAGTACTTC CASSLVYRETQYF